The 5 T cell receptor beta chains presented below share a single source sample, sequenced in a study of T cells in Graves' hyperthyroidism and ophthalmopathy. RNA transcripts yielded amplified TCR beta CDR3 regions. The HTBI primer set drove a first-round RT-PCR of the TCR CDR3. Using its own MiXCR run on the multiplex PCR reads, TCRdb lists one record per CDR3 protein. The sample includes about 370,000 distinct CDR3 sequences, around 15% of them seen just once. The sample was blood. The receptors here all came from a woman aged 60-70 years with Graves' ophthalmopathy.

This clonotype was counted many times. The chain is built from TRBV30 and TRBJ2-1; D gene ambiguous. The CDR3 consists of 12 residues. The germline V and J ends were trimmed by 2 bases and 7 bases, with 9 bases remaining between them. Germline V gene sequence: CDR1 GTSNPN, CDR2 SVGIG (reference sequence). The DNA of the CDR3 is TGTGCCTGGAGTCCCGGGTGGAATGAGCAGTTCTTC. The encoded protein is CAWSPGWNEQFF.

This clonotype was seen many times. J is TRBJ2-7 and V is TRBV2; 10 positions match TRBD2. Germline V gives CDR1 SNHLY, CDR2 FYNNEI. V gave up 6 bases and J gave up 4 bases; unmatched junction bases: 6. The CDR3 loop spans 14 amino acids. CDR3 region: CASSELAGRYEQYF. In nucleotides, the CDR3 is TGTGCCAGCAGCGAACTAGCGGGAAGGTACGAGCAGTACTTC. Filled out from reference TRBV2 and TRBJ2-7, the complete variable domain reads EPEVTQTPSHQVTQMGQEVILRCVPISNHLYFYWYRQILGQKVEFLVSFYNNEISEKSEIFDDQFSVERPDGSNFTLKIRSTKLEDSAMYFCASSELAGRYEQYFGPGTRLTVT.

V is TRBV5-1 and J is TRBJ2-7, with 7 bases matching TRBD1. The CDR3 runs to 14 residues. Trimming cost V 0 bases and J 4 bases; bases outside gene matches: 4. Germline loops: CDR1 SGHRS, CDR2 YFSETQ. The CDR3 loop reads CASSLGDREYEQYF. CDR3 coding DNA: TGCGCCAGCAGCTTGGGAGACAGGGAGTACGAGCAGTACTTC.

This clonotype appeared many times. The chain couples TRBV2 to TRBJ2-1, with 8 bases fitting TRBD2. The CDR3 sequence is 13 residues long. Germline values: CDR1 SNHLY, CDR2 FYNNEI. The trim removed 10 bases at V and 3 bases at J, leaving 5 bases unmatched. This CDR3 reads CATVAGFYNEQFF. CDR3 nucleotide sequence: TGTGCCACAGTAGCGGGATTCTACAATGAGCAGTTCTTC.

This clonotype showed up many times. The chain joins TRBV2 to TRBJ2-7; 10 nucleotides match TRBD1. The CDR3 sequence is 15 residues long. Germline-derived CDR1 and CDR2 are SNHLY and FYNNEI. With 1 base clipped from V and 4 bases from J, the junction kept 4 bases outside the gene matches. CDR3 in DNA: TGTGCCAGCAGTGAAGGGACAGGGGGAATATACGAGCAGTACTTC. Translation: CASSEGTGGIYEQYF.